Following are 23 T cell receptor beta chains from one sample sequenced in a study of blood T cell repertoires in COVID-19. The repertoire was sequenced with immunoSEQ multiplex PCR; TCRdb's copy has only in-frame clones and lacks some. The profile covers about 390,000 clones, with approximately 90% appearing a single time and approximately 9.3% taken by the ten largest. The specimen sequenced was PBMCs or T cells enriched from blood (not recorded which). Receptors originate from a woman in her 50s who had recovered from COVID-19.

The CDR3 region has the DNA TGTGCCAGCAGTTACGTCAGCGGGTTCTCCTACAATGAGCAGTTCTTC. Translating gives CASSYVSGFSYNEQFF. The chain joins TRBV6-5 to TRBJ2-1, with D perhaps TRBD2 (6 bases). V lost 2 bases, J lost 0 bases, and 11 bases lay in between. The CDR3 is 16 residues long. Germline CDR1 and CDR2: MNHEY and SVGAGI.

The genes are TRBV3-1 (or the pseudogene TRBV3-2) and TRBJ1-5; the D is unclear. V was cut by 1 base and J by 1 base, with 8 bases left in between. Per germline, CDR1 LGHDT and CDR2 YNNKEL (reference sequence). CDR3 length: 15 amino acids. CDR3 sequence (DNA): TGTGCCAGCAGCCAAGGAGGGTTCAGCAATCAGCCCCAGCATTTT. Translated: CASSQGGFSNQPQHF.

The genes are TRBV6-5 and TRBJ1-2; possible D gene TRBD1, 5 bases. V was trimmed by 0 bases and J by 4 bases, leaving 15 bases between them. The CDR3 spans 16 residues. Germline V lookup: CDR1 MNHEY, CDR2 SVGAGI. In DNA, the CDR3 is TGTGCCAGCAGTTACTCTAGGGGTGGGGCTGGCTATGGCTACACCTTC. It codes for CASSYSRGGAGYGYTF.

V gene TRBV13 combines with J gene TRBJ1-2; possibly TRBD1 for D (6 bases). V dropped 0 bases and J dropped 7 bases, with 12 bases sitting between them. This CDR3 is built from 14 residues. Germline V gene data show CDR1 as PRHDT and CDR2 as FYEKMQ (reference sequence). The CDR3 is CASSLGQGEGGYTF. For the CDR3, the DNA is TGTGCCAGCAGCTTAGGACAGGGAGAGGGTGGCTACACCTTC.

CDR3 residues: CASSRGTGAAYNEQFF. DNA for the CDR3: TGTGCCAGCAGTAGGGGGACAGGGGCTGCCTACAATGAGCAGTTCTTC. The chain carries TRBV2 and TRBJ2-1, with 10 positions matching TRBD1. Per germline, CDR1 SNHLY and CDR2 FYNNEI. The CDR3 loop spans 16 amino acids. V trimming: 5 bases; J trimming: 2 bases; junction bases outside the gene matches: 6.

CDR3 sequence reads: CASSVRSNNEQFF. CDR3 DNA sequence: TGTGCCAGCAGCGTTCGCAGTAACAATGAGCAGTTCTTC. This chain uses TRBV9 with TRBJ2-1; D gene uncertain. Trimming left V 2 bases short and J 5 bases short, with 8 bases between. CDR1 is SGDLS, CDR2 YYNGEE, per germline. The CDR3 has 13 amino acids.

The chain is built from TRBV2 and TRBJ1-5, with D possibly being TRBD1 (6 bases). CDR1 SNHLY and CDR2 FYNNEI come from the germline V gene. The CDR3 extends over 15 amino acids. Deletions cut 6 bases from V and 2 bases from J, with 14 bases between. DNA of the CDR3: TGTGCCAGCAGGAGGGGGGAGGGAGGCAATCAGCCCCAGCATTTT. Protein sequence: CASRRGEGGNQPQHF.

The chain joins TRBV21-1 to TRBJ1-5; the table's D call TRBD1 went unverified against the DNA. TRBV21-1 is a pseudogene locus. The CDR3 has 17 amino acids. The CDR3 is CASSKRDRGLRNQPQHF. Here the CDR3 DNA reads TGTGCCAGCAGCAAACGGGACAGGGGATTACGGAATCAGCCCCAGCATTTT.

The chain has TRBV14 and TRBJ1-4, with D tentatively TRBD1 (6 bases). Trimming removed 5 bases from V and 1 base from J, with 11 bases in between. The CDR3 length is 15 residues. The V gene's germline CDR1 is SGHDN and CDR2 FVKESK. The CDR3 spells CASSRGGGTNEKLFF. In nucleotides, the CDR3 is TGTGCCAGCAGCAGGGGGGGAGGAACTAATGAAAAACTGTTTTTT. The variable domain in full, completed from reference TRBV14 and TRBJ1-4, reads EAGVTQFPSHSVIEKGQTVTLRCDPISGHDNLYWYRRVMGKEIKFLLHFVKESKQDESGMPNNRFLAERTGGTYSTLKVQPAELEDSGVYFCASSRGGGTNEKLFFGSGTQLSVL.

V and J are TRBV12-1 and TRBJ1-3; the D segment call TRBD1 is taken from the table without a DNA check. TRBV12-1 is a pseudogene. The CDR3 is 16 amino acids. DNA of the CDR3: TGTGCCAGGTTACTCCAGACAGCACTCTCTGGAAACACCATATATTTT. This gives the protein CARLLQTALSGNTIYF.

The rearrangement joins TRBV27 to TRBJ1-5; D call uncertain. The CDR3 totals 13 residues. Germline V lookup: CDR1 MNHEY, CDR2 SMNVEV (reference sequence). V lost 4 bases, J lost 0 bases, and 4 bases lay in between. The CDR3 loop is CASSWSSNQPQHF. The DNA for the CDR3 is TGTGCCAGCAGTTGGAGTAGCAATCAGCCCCAGCATTTT.

The rearrangement links TRBV14 to TRBJ2-5; D gene uncertain. This CDR3 is built from 12 residues. V dropped 5 bases and J dropped 0 bases, with 4 bases sitting between them. Germline CDR1 is SGHDN and CDR2 is FVKESK. The CDR3 DNA reads TGTGCCAGCAGCGAGTACCAAGAGACCCAGTACTTC. Translation gives CASSEYQETQYF.

The V call is TRBV6-5, the J call TRBJ2-3; 12 bases map to TRBD2. This CDR3 region has 14 residues. The germline V gene encodes CDR1 MNHEY and CDR2 SVGAGI. The trim removed 6 bases at V and 6 bases at J, leaving 4 bases unmatched. CDR3 residues: CASSGTSGRDTQYF. In DNA, the CDR3 is TGTGCCAGCAGCGGGACTAGCGGGCGGGATACGCAGTATTTT.

The chain couples TRBV2 to TRBJ1-1; TRBD1 aligns across 7 bases. The CDR3 runs 17 residues. Per germline, CDR1 SNHLY and CDR2 FYNNEI. V lost 8 bases and J lost 0; bases outside the gene matches: 15. This CDR3 is CASRPRTGTNMNTEAFF. CDR3 DNA: TGTGCCAGCCGGCCTAGGACAGGAACGAACATGAACACTGAAGCTTTCTTT.

The V gene is TRBV27, the J gene TRBJ1-2; 7 bases align to TRBD1. After removal of 5 bases from V and 2 bases from J, the junction contained 5 bases not matched to a gene. Germline V gene sequence: CDR1 MNHEY, CDR2 SMNVEV (reference sequence). The length of the CDR3 is 14 residues. The CDR3 bases are TGTGCCAGCAGTACCACGGGACAGAACTATGGCTACACCTTC. Protein sequence: CASSTTGQNYGYTF.

This chain uses TRBV27 with TRBJ1-1, with D tentatively TRBD1 (5 bases). V lost 4 bases and J 9 bases, leaving 9 bases between the germline ends. CDR1 MNHEY and CDR2 SMNVEV come from the germline V gene (reference sequence). The CDR3 runs to 11 residues. CDR3 coding DNA: TGTGCCAGCAGTTCCCAGGGTAAAGCTTTCTTT. Amino acids: CASSSQGKAFF.

This clone was observed once. V and J are TRBV2 and TRBJ1-3; weak D call: TRBD1 (5 bases). Trimming cost V 7 bases and J 2 bases, with 18 bases left between them. CDR1 SNHLY and CDR2 FYNNEI come from the germline V gene. This CDR3 spans 16 amino acids. The CDR3 nucleotides are TGTGCCAGCATCCCAGGGATCGTCGGCCCTGGAAACACCATATATTTT. Amino acids: CASIPGIVGPGNTIYF.

The chain couples TRBV28 to TRBJ1-4; D may be TRBD1 (5 bases). The CDR3 is made up of 15 amino acids. Germline CDR1 MDHEN, CDR2 SYDVKM. V lost 6 bases and J 1 base, leaving 12 bases between the germline ends. The CDR3 region has the DNA TGTGCCAGCAGCCCCCAGGGAGGAACTAATGAAAAACTGTTTTTT. It specifies CASSPQGGTNEKLFF. Supplemented by reference TRBV28 and TRBJ1-4, the full variable domain reads DVKVTQSSRYLVKRTGEKVFLECVQDMDHENMFWYRQDPGLGLRLIYFSYDVKMKEKGDIPEGYSVSREKKERFSLILESASTNQTSMYLCASSPQGGTNEKLFFGSGTQLSVL.

The chain's CDR3 is CAWSKQGNTEAFF. The DNA for the CDR3 is TGTGCCTGGAGTAAACAGGGGAACACTGAAGCTTTCTTT. J is TRBJ1-1 and V is TRBV30, with a weak D call TRBD1 (6 bases). Germline V gene lookup returns CDR1 GTSNPN and CDR2 SVGIG (reference sequence). The CDR3 totals 13 residues. V was trimmed by 2 bases and J by 1 base, leaving 8 bases between them.

The chain employs TRBV3-1 (or the pseudogene TRBV3-2) and TRBJ2-5; D remains ambiguous. Germline V gene lookup returns CDR1 LGHDT and CDR2 YNNKEL (reference sequence). V lost 2 bases and J lost 2, with 6 bases in between. The CDR3 consists of 13 residues. The CDR3 DNA sequence: TGTGCCAGCAGCCAAAACAGACAAGAGACCCAGTACTTC. Its translation is CASSQNRQETQYF.

V usage is TRBV12-3 or TRBV12-4 and J usage is TRBJ1-2, with D perhaps TRBD1 (6 bases). The V end was cut by 6 bases, the J end by 4 bases, with 12 bases between. This CDR3 has 13 amino acids. CDR3 coding DNA: TGTGCCAGCAGAATACAGGGCTTCTATGGCTACACCTTC. Its translation is CASRIQGFYGYTF.

The chain couples TRBV6-5 to TRBJ2-7; weak D call: TRBD1 (5 bases). Trimming stripped 6 bases from V and 2 bases from J, with 17 bases between. Germline CDR1 MNHEY, CDR2 SVGAGI. The CDR3 extends over 15 amino acids. Here the CDR3 reads CASRLTGQPTYEQYF. CDR3 in DNA: TGTGCCAGCAGGCTCACAGGTCAACCGACCTACGAGCAGTACTTC.

The V call is TRBV5-4, the J call TRBJ2-2; TRBD1 is a possible D gene (6 bases). The germline V and J ends were trimmed by 1 base and 7 bases, with 11 bases remaining between them. CDR3 size: 14 residues. Per germline, CDR1 SGHNT and CDR2 YYREEE (reference sequence). The CDR3 DNA reads as TGTGCCAGCAGCTTGCACAGGGTTGACGGGGAGCTGTTTTTT. It codes for CASSLHRVDGELFF.